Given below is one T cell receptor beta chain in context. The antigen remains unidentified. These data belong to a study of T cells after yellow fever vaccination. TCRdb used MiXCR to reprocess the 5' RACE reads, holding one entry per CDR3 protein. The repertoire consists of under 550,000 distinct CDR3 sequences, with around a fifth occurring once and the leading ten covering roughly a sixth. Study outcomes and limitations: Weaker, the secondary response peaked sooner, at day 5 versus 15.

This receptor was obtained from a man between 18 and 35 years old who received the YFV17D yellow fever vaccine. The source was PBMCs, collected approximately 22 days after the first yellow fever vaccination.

CDR3 bases: TGCGCCAGCAGCCAGGGGGCCGGAGGGGACACTGAAGCTTTCTTT. This encodes CASSQGAGGDTEAFF. This sequence joins TRBV4-3 and TRBJ1-1, with a tentative D call TRBD1 (6 bases). The CDR3 covers 15 residues. V lost 3 bases and J lost 3, with 14 bases in between. CDR1 LGHNA and CDR2 YSLEER come from the germline V gene.